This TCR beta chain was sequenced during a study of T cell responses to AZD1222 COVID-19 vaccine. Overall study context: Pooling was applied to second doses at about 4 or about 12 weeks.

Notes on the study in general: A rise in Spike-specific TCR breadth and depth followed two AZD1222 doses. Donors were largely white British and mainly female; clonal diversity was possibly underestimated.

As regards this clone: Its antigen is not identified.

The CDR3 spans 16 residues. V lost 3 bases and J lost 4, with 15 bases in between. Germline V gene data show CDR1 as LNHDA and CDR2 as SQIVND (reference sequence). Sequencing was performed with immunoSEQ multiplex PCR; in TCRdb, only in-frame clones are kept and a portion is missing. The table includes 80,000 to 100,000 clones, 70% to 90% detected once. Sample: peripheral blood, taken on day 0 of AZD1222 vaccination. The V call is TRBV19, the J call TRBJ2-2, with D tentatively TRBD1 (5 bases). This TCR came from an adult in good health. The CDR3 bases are TGTGCCAGTAGTATTTCCAGGGCTAGGCCCACCGGGGAGCTGTTTTTT. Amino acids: CASSISRARPTGELFF.